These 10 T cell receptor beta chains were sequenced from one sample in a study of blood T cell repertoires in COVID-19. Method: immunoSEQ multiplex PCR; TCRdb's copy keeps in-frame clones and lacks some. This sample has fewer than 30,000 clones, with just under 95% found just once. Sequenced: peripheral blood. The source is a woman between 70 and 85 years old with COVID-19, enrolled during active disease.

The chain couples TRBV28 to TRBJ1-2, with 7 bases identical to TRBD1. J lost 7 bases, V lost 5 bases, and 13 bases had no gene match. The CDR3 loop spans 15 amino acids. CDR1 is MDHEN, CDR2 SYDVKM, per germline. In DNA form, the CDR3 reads TGTGCCAGCAGTGAAGCCAAAACAGGGGTAGGTGGCTACACCTTC. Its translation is CASSEAKTGVGGYTF.

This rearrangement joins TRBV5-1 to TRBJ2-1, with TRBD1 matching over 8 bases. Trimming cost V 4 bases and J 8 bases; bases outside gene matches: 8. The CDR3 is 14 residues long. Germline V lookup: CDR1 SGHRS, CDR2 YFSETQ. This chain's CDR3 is CASSNRQGLDEQFF. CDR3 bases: TGCGCCAGCAGCAACCGACAGGGGCTCGATGAGCAGTTCTTC.

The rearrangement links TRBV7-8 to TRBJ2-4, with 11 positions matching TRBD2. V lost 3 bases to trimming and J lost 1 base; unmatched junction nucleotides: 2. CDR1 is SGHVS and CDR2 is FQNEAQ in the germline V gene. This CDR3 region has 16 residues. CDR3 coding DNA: TGTGCCAGCAGCTTCCTAGCGGGAGGCGCCAAAAACATTCAGTACTTC. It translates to CASSFLAGGAKNIQYF.

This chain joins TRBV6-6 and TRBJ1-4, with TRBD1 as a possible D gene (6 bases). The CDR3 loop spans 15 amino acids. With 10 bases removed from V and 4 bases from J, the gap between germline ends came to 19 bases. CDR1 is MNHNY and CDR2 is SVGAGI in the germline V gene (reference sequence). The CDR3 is CATRKAGQINEKLFF. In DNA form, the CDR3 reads TGTGCCACCCGGAAGGCAGGACAGATTAATGAAAAACTGTTTTTT.

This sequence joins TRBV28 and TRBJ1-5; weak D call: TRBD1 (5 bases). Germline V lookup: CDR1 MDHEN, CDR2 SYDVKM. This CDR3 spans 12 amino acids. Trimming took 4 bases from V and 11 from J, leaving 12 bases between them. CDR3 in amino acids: CASSWGVRTQHF. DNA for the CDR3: TGTGCCAGCAGTTGGGGGGTCAGGACCCAGCATTTT.

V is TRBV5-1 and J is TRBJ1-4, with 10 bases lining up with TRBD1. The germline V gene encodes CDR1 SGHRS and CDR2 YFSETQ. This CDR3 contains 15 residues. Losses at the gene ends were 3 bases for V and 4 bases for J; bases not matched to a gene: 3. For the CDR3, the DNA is TGCGCCAGCAGCTGGGGGGACAGGGGTAATGAAAAACTGTTTTTT. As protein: CASSWGDRGNEKLFF.

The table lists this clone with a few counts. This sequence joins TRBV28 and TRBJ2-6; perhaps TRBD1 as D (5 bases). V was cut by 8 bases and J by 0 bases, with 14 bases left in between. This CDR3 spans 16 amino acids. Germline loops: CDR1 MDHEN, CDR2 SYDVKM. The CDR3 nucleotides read TGTGCCAGCCAGGGTCTCCCCTACTCTGGGGCCAACGTCCTGACTTTC. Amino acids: CASQGLPYSGANVLTF.

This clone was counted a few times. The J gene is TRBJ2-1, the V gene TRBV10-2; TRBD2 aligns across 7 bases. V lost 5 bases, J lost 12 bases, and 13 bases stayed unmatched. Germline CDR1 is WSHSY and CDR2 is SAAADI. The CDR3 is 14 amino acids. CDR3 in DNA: TGCGCCAGCAGTTCAACGCGCGGGAGCCTAATGCAGTTCTTC. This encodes CASSSTRGSLMQFF.

CDR3 sequence (DNA): TGTGCCAGCAGTCTCCCCGTCCCTCAGACCCAGTACTTC. Amino acid sequence: CASSLPVPQTQYF. This rearrangement joins TRBV28 to TRBJ2-5, with unresolved D. The V gene lost 5 bases and the J gene lost 6 bases, with 13 bases spanning the gap. The CDR3 loop spans 13 amino acids. The V gene's germline CDR1 is MDHEN and CDR2 SYDVKM.

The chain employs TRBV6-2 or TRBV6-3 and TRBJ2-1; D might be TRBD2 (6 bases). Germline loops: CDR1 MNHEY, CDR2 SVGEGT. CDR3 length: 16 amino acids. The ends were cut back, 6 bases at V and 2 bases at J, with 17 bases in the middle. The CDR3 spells CASSPRLVGPYNEQFF. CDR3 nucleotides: TGTGCCAGCAGCCCTCGACTAGTCGGGCCCTACAATGAGCAGTTCTTC.